Listed below are T cell receptor beta chains from one sample, sequenced in a study of CD8+ T cells in alopecia areata. The table came from immunoSEQ multiplex PCR; TCRdb's copy has only in-frame clones and leaves some out. The table shows about 110,000 clones, with about four fifths occurring only once. Sample: CD8+ T cells sorted from blood, taken at week 24, from a patient treated with tofacitinib. These receptors were taken from a human donor with alopecia areata. CDR3s include the opening cysteine and the closing phenylalanine or tryptophan. The D gene is left open where the match is weak. The size field is filled for only some rows; it gives once, few, many or a size class.

size	V	J	D	length	DNA	CDR3
once	TRBV7-2	TRBJ2-5	TRBD2	18	TGTGCCAGCAGCTTAATAGCGGGGGGCGGGTATCGGGATGGGACCCAGTACTTC	CASSLIAGGGYRDGTQYF
-	TRBV5-1	TRBJ2-7	-	13	TGCGCCAGCAGCTTGGAGGGGGGCTACGAGCAGTACTTC	CASSLEGGYEQYF
-	TRBV5-8	TRBJ2-7	-	11	TGTGCCAGCAGCCCCTGGGGTGAGCAGTACTTC	CASSPWGEQYF
-	TRBV18	TRBJ1-1	-	17	TGTGCCAGCTCACCCATGGGTTTGGGGGGCGGATACACTGAAGCTTTCTTT	CASSPMGLGGGYTEAFF
few	TRBV11-2	TRBJ2-7	TRBD1	15	TGTGCCAGCAGCCCCGCCGGGACAGGGTCCTACGAGCAGTACTTC	CASSPAGTGSYEQYF
-	TRBV11-2	TRBJ2-1	-	15	TGTGCCAGCAGCTCAGGGGCTAGCAGTCTAGATGAGCAGTTCTTC	CASSSGASSLDEQFF
-	TRBV28	TRBJ2-5	-	15	TGTGCCAGCAGTTTGGGGAGTGGACAGCAAGAGACCCAGTACTTC	CASSLGSGQQETQYF
-	TRBV28	TRBJ1-2	-	14	TGTGCCAGCAGCCTACCGGTGGAGATCTATGGCTACACCTTC	CASSLPVEIYGYTF
few	TRBV7-9	TRBJ2-1	-	11	TGTGCCAGCAGCTTAGGGGGGGAGCAGTTCTTC	CASSLGGEQFF
-	TRBV7-6	TRBJ2-1	-	14	TGTGCCAGCAGCTTAGCTTCCAGCTACAATGAGCAGTTCTTC	CASSLASSYNEQFF
-	TRBV27	TRBJ2-2	-	16	TGTGCCAGCAGTTTTTTCGCTACAGGAGTAGGCGGGGAGCTGTTTTTT	CASSFFATGVGGELFF
-	TRBV5-1	TRBJ2-2	-	15	TGCGCCAGCAGCTTGAGGTTGGGTCTCCCCGGGGAGCTGTTTTTT	CASSLRLGLPGELFF
-	TRBV13	TRBJ2-3	TRBD2	16	TGTGCCAGCAGCTTAGGTACTAGCGGGAGCACAGATACGCAGTATTTT	CASSLGTSGSTDTQYF
many	TRBV6-1	TRBJ2-2	TRBD2	14	TGTGCCAGCCGGGGGGGCCCAGACACCGGGGAGCTGTTTTTT	CASRGGPDTGELFF
-	TRBV29-1	TRBJ2-7	-	15	TGCAGCGTTGAAGCCCGAGCGCTGGGCTCCTACGAGCAGTACTTC	CSVEARALGSYEQYF
-	TRBV7-6	TRBJ2-7	TRBD2	16	TGTGCCAGCAGCTTAACCTCGCCTAGCGGCTCCTACGAGCAGTACTTC	CASSLTSPSGSYEQYF
-	TRBV19	TRBJ1-5	-	16	TGTGCCAGTAGTATAGATTTGGGTCTTAGCAATCAGCCCCAGCATTTT	CASSIDLGLSNQPQHF
-	TRBV7-9	TRBJ2-7	TRBD1	13	TGTGCCAGCAGCATGGGGACAGCCTACGAGCAGTACTTC	CASSMGTAYEQYF
-	TRBV29-1	TRBJ2-4	-	17	TGCAGCGTTGAAGGCACAGGGAATTCTCTAGCCAAAAACATTCAGTACTTC	CSVEGTGNSLAKNIQYF
-	TRBV4-1	TRBJ2-7	-	18	TGCGCCAGCAGCCAAGCGCCCATAGGACCAGGGGTTTCCTACGAGCAGTACTTC	CASSQAPIGPGVSYEQYF
-	TRBV5-1	TRBJ2-3	TRBD1	15	TGCGCCAGCAGTCTTCGGGACAGAAGCACAGATACGCAGTATTTT	CASSLRDRSTDTQYF
-	TRBV14	TRBJ1-6	-	16	TGTGCCAGCAGCCCTCGGGGGCCAGGGTGGAATTCACCCCTCCACTTT	CASSPRGPGWNSPLHF
once	TRBV6-5	TRBJ1-3	-	16	TGTGCCAGCAGTTACTCGACGAGTTCAAAAGGAAACACCATATATTTT	CASSYSTSSKGNTIYF
-	TRBV4-1	TRBJ1-6	TRBD1	16	TGCGCCAGCAGCCGAGAACAGGGGCTTCTACATTCACCCCTCCACTTT	CASSREQGLLHSPLHF
-	TRBV7-9	TRBJ2-1	-	16	TGTGCCAGCAGCTTAGAGGCAGGCCGTTACGACAATGAGCAGTTCTTC	CASSLEAGRYDNEQFF
-	TRBV29-1	TRBJ1-1	-	10	TGCAGCGTCCGACTACTTGAAGCTTTCTTT	CSVRLLEAFF
-	TRBV12-5	TRBJ2-7	-	13	TGTGCTAGTGGCCCGGACTCCTCCTACGAGCAGTACTTC	CASGPDSSYEQYF
-	TRBV4-2	TRBJ2-3	-	14	TGTGCCAGCAGCCAAGGTCCCGCACAGGATACGCAGTATTTT	CASSQGPAQDTQYF
once	TRBV13	TRBJ1-5	-	16	TGTGCCAGCAGCTTAGGCCAACTCACTAGCAATCAGCCCCAGCATTTT	CASSLGQLTSNQPQHF
-	TRBV7-7	TRBJ2-3	-	18	TGTGCTAGCAGCCCCGAGCTACTCGGCAGGGGACGTACAGATACGCAGTATTTT	CASSPELLGRGRTDTQYF
once	TRBV29-1	TRBJ2-7	TRBD2	12	TGCAGCGTTCTAGCGGGGCCAGGGGAGCAGTACTTC	CSVLAGPGEQYF
-	TRBV7-6	TRBJ2-7	TRBD1	15	TGTGCCAGCAGCTTAGATCAGGGGGCGTCCTACGAGCAGTACTTC	CASSLDQGASYEQYF
-	TRBV29-1	TRBJ2-7	TRBD1	14	TGCAGCGTTGAGACAGGGGGTAGCTCCTACGAGCAGTACTTC	CSVETGGSSYEQYF
-	TRBV7-9	TRBJ2-7	-	12	TGTGCCAGCAGCTTAGGGGGGGCCGAGCAGTACTTC	CASSLGGAEQYF
-	TRBV25-1	TRBJ2-1	-	15	TGTGCCAGCAGTGATGGTGGAGGGTACTACAATGAGCAGTTCTTC	CASSDGGGYYNEQFF
-	TRBV7-2	TRBJ2-5	-	15	TGTGCCAGCAGCAACTCGGGGGCCAGCGGGGAGACCCAGTACTTC	CASSNSGASGETQYF
-	TRBV19	TRBJ1-1	-	14	TGTGCCAGTAGTCTTCAGCGGACGGTCACTGAAGCTTTCTTT	CASSLQRTVTEAFF
-	TRBV5-1	TRBJ1-2	-	13	TGCGCCAGCAGCTTGGCCGTCACAGGAGGCTACACCTTC	CASSLAVTGGYTF
-	TRBV19	TRBJ2-5	-	15	TGTGCCAGTAGCCTCCGGGAAAAATGGGGGGAGACCCAGTACTTC	CASSLREKWGETQYF
-	TRBV5-6	TRBJ2-1	TRBD2	15	TGTGCCAGCAGCGCCCCTTTAGCGGGGTACAATGAGCAGTTCTTC	CASSAPLAGYNEQFF
-	TRBV6-1	TRBJ2-2	-	12	TGTGCCAGCTCAAGATTCACCGGGGAGCTGTTTTTT	CASSRFTGELFF
-	TRBV6-5	TRBJ2-1	-	15	TGTGCCAGCATGACTCTCTCCGGGACCCACAATGAGCAGTTCTTC	CASMTLSGTHNEQFF
-	TRBV10-3	TRBJ1-5	TRBD1	12	TGTGCCACCCGACAGGGTGGTCAGCCCCAGCATTTT	CATRQGGQPQHF